This is a list of T cell receptor beta chains from one sample in a study of CD8+ T cells in alopecia areata. This table comes from immunoSEQ multiplex PCR, and its TCRdb copy is limited to in-frame clones, with some not included. The sample lists some 150,000 clones, 40% to 60% occurring once. Sequencing used CD8+ T cells sorted from blood, obtained at week 0. These receptors were obtained from a human donor with alopecia areata. Each CDR3 is given with its conserved first and last residue. Each record gives: CDR3 protein, CDR3 DNA, J gene, clone size, V gene, D gene. D genes are given only for firm matches. Clone size, where shown, is once, few, many, or a class for clones that have expanded.

CDR3aa: CASSLTTNEKLFF
CDR3nt: TGTGCCAGCAGTCTGACGACGAATGAAAAACTGTTTTTT
j_gene: TRBJ1-4
abundance: -
v_gene: TRBV27
d_gene: -

CDR3aa: CAWTPADSYEQYF
CDR3nt: TGTGCCTGGACCCCAGCGGACTCCTACGAGCAGTACTTC
j_gene: TRBJ2-7
abundance: -
v_gene: TRBV30
d_gene: -

CDR3aa: CASTMGQGLTEAFF
CDR3nt: TGTGCCAGCACCATGGGACAGGGGTTAACTGAAGCTTTCTTT
j_gene: TRBJ1-1
abundance: -
v_gene: TRBV6-5
d_gene: TRBD1

CDR3aa: CASSRLDRVANYGYTF
CDR3nt: TGTGCCAGCAGCCGCCTGGACAGGGTAGCTAACTATGGCTACACCTTC
j_gene: TRBJ1-2
abundance: -
v_gene: TRBV7-9
d_gene: TRBD1

CDR3aa: CASSLGGGNQPQHF
CDR3nt: TGTGCCAGCAGCTTGGGGGGAGGCAATCAGCCCCAGCATTTT
j_gene: TRBJ1-5
abundance: -
v_gene: TRBV11-2
d_gene: -

CDR3aa: CASSIGGGTTNEKLFF
CDR3nt: TGTGCCAGCAGTATCGGAGGGGGCACAACTAATGAAAAACTGTTTTTT
j_gene: TRBJ1-4
abundance: -
v_gene: TRBV9
d_gene: TRBD1

CDR3aa: CASTLSGQGNYGYTF
CDR3nt: TGTGCCAGCACTCTATCCGGACAGGGAAACTATGGCTACACCTTC
j_gene: TRBJ1-2
abundance: -
v_gene: TRBV6-1
d_gene: TRBD1

CDR3aa: CASRLDRPRTDTQYF
CDR3nt: TGCGCCAGCAGACTAGACAGACCCCGGACAGATACGCAGTATTTT
j_gene: TRBJ2-3
abundance: -
v_gene: TRBV5-1
d_gene: -

CDR3aa: CASSQDTGTYEQYF
CDR3nt: TGCGCCAGCAGCCAAGATACAGGGACTTACGAGCAGTACTTC
j_gene: TRBJ2-7
abundance: few
v_gene: TRBV4-3
d_gene: -

CDR3aa: CAIRGDRNEQYF
CDR3nt: TGTGCCATCAGGGGGGACAGAAACGAGCAGTACTTC
j_gene: TRBJ2-7
abundance: -
v_gene: TRBV10-3
d_gene: TRBD1

CDR3aa: CASEEQRSSYNSPLHF
CDR3nt: TGTGCCAGCGAGGAGCAGAGGAGCTCCTATAATTCACCCCTCCACTTT
j_gene: TRBJ1-6
abundance: -
v_gene: TRBV2
d_gene: -

CDR3aa: CSVYISTGELFF
CDR3nt: TGCAGCGTGTACATCAGCACCGGGGAGCTGTTTTTT
j_gene: TRBJ2-2
abundance: few
v_gene: TRBV29-1
d_gene: -

CDR3aa: CASSPRGGTSYGYTF
CDR3nt: TGTGCCAGCAGTCCCCGTGGGGGGACTAGCTATGGCTACACCTTC
j_gene: TRBJ1-2
abundance: once
v_gene: TRBV27
d_gene: -

CDR3aa: CASSQDKSTEAFF
CDR3nt: TGCGCCAGCAGCCAAGATAAGAGCACTGAAGCTTTCTTT
j_gene: TRBJ1-1
abundance: -
v_gene: TRBV4-3
d_gene: -

CDR3aa: CAWSTQGATEAFF
CDR3nt: TGTGCCTGGAGTACACAGGGGGCGACTGAAGCTTTCTTT
j_gene: TRBJ1-1
abundance: -
v_gene: TRBV30
d_gene: TRBD1

CDR3aa: CASTKRGGEQFF
CDR3nt: TGTGCCAGCACAAAGAGGGGGGGAGAGCAGTTCTTC
j_gene: TRBJ2-1
abundance: -
v_gene: TRBV7-8
d_gene: -

CDR3aa: CASSSPGAQFF
CDR3nt: TGCGCCAGCAGCTCTCCGGGCGCGCAGTTCTTC
j_gene: TRBJ2-1
abundance: -
v_gene: TRBV5-1
d_gene: -